Each of the 25 T cell receptor beta chains below was sequenced from the same sample in a study of cytomegalovirus exposure and HLA in healthy donors. The PCR used 60 Vbeta and 13 Jbeta primers. Clones were read by immunoSEQ multiplex PCR, and TCRdb kept only the in-frame ones, dropping some. The profile shows 150,000 to 200,000 clones, 78% of them singletons. Sequencing was carried out using PBMCs. These receptors all stem from a woman in her forties or fifties in good health and CMV-seropositive.

The chain couples TRBV19 to TRBJ2-2; 10 bases match TRBD1. CDR3 size: 14 residues. J was trimmed by 6 bases and V by 11 bases; bases with no gene match: 9. CDR1 is LNHDA, CDR2 SQIVND, per germline (reference sequence). This CDR3 is CASRGQGDAGELFF. CDR3 DNA: TGTGCCTCCAGAGGACAGGGGGATGCCGGGGAGCTGTTTTTT.

The rearrangement links TRBV5-8 to TRBJ2-7; possibly TRBD1 for D (6 bases). CDR3 length equals 15 residues. V was pared by 6 bases and J by 0 bases, with 16 bases between. Germline CDR1 is SGHTS and CDR2 is YDEGEE. The chain's CDR3 is CASTPQGYSSYEQYF. As DNA, the CDR3 is TGTGCCAGCACGCCTCAGGGGTATTCCTCCTACGAGCAGTACTTC.

The chain joins TRBV5-6 to TRBJ2-6, with 7 bases lining up with TRBD1. The CDR3 runs to 15 residues. The germline V gene has CDR1 SGHDT and CDR2 YYEEEE. After removal of 4 bases from V and 2 bases from J, the junction contained 3 bases not matched to a gene. CDR3 residues: CASSPDRAGANVLTF. CDR3 in DNA: TGTGCCAGCAGCCCTGACAGGGCTGGGGCCAACGTCCTGACTTTC.

The genes are TRBV1 and TRBJ1-2; the D call in the table, TRBD1, was not verified against the DNA. TRBV1 is a listed pseudogene. This CDR3 is 15 amino acids long. For the CDR3, the DNA is TGCACCAGCAGCCGCCGGGACAGGGGGCCCTATGGCTACACCTTC. Protein product: CTSSRRDRGPYGYTF.

This clone was seen more than once but under ten times. The CDR3 DNA reads as TGTGCCGGGGGCGACAGTGCGAGAGGCTACACCTTC. Its protein is CAGGDSARGYTF. This sequence joins TRBV11-2 and TRBJ1-2; the D gene is possibly TRBD1 (6 bases). This CDR3 contains 12 residues. Trimming took off 11 bases at V and 8 bases at J, with 18 bases between the two ends. Germline V gene sequence: CDR1 SGHAT, CDR2 FQNNGV.

The chain carries TRBV6-4 and TRBJ1-1; D is perhaps TRBD1 (6 bases). V lost 9 bases, J lost 1 base, and 12 bases lay in between. There are 13 residues in the CDR3. Germline V gene sequence: CDR1 MRHNA, CDR2 SNTAGT. In nucleotides, the CDR3 is TGTGCCAGTAACGGGACAAAGAACACTGAAGCTTTCTTT. It yields the protein CASNGTKNTEAFF.

In DNA form, the CDR3 reads TGTGCCAGCATTATTGCGGGGGGGCAGTTCGAGACCCAGTACTTC. Translating it yields CASIIAGGQFETQYF. This chain links TRBV7-2 with TRBJ2-5, with 9 bases that match TRBD2. This CDR3 has 15 amino acids. The trim removed 7 bases at V and 5 bases at J, leaving 11 bases unmatched. Germline V lookup: CDR1 SGHTA, CDR2 FQGNSA.

The rearrangement joins TRBV30 to TRBJ1-5; 10 bases are a match to TRBD1. CDR1 is GTSNPN, CDR2 SVGIG, per germline (reference sequence). The trim removed 5 bases at V and 5 bases at J, leaving 3 bases unmatched. CDR3 size: 13 residues. CDR3 loop: CAWSGTGDQPQHF. In DNA form, the CDR3 reads TGTGCCTGGTCCGGGACAGGGGATCAGCCCCAGCATTTT.

The rearrangement joins TRBV6-1 to TRBJ1-1; no definite D call. The V gene's germline CDR1 is MNHNS and CDR2 SASEGT. This CDR3 has 11 amino acids. Trimming cost V 8 bases and J 8 bases, with 12 bases left between them. The CDR3 DNA reads as TGTGCCAGCCAGACCTCGGGGGAAGCTTTCTTT. It yields the protein CASQTSGEAFF.

This clone was counted once. The chain is built from TRBV7-3 and TRBJ1-5, with a tentative D call TRBD1 (5 bases). The germline V gene encodes CDR1 SGHTA and CDR2 FQGTGA. The V gene lost 2 bases and the J gene lost 6 bases, with 17 bases spanning the gap. The CDR3 runs 16 residues. CDR3 in amino acids: CASSLAGQVGVQPQHF. Written as DNA, the CDR3 is TGTGCCAGCAGCTTAGCGGGGCAGGTGGGAGTTCAGCCCCAGCATTTT.

This clone came up once. The chain carries TRBV7-2 and TRBJ1-1; D is undetermined. The CDR3 is 15 amino acids. The V end was cut by 2 bases, the J end by 0 bases, with 10 bases between. Germline V gene sequence: CDR1 SGHTA, CDR2 FQGNSA. The CDR3 reads CASSLSGSMNTEAFF. CDR3 nucleotide sequence: TGTGCCAGCAGCTTATCCGGGTCCATGAACACTGAAGCTTTCTTT.

As to this clone: At one boundary the junction diverges from the germline segment, which might be a read error. This chain joins TRBV7-7 and TRBJ2-1; 9 nucleotides line up with TRBD1. The CDR3 totals 14 residues. Germline V gene sequence: CDR1 SSHAT, CDR2 FNYEAQ (reference sequence). In DNA, the CDR3 is TGTGCTAGCAGCCCGAGGACAGGGGCCAATGAGCAGTTCTTC. It specifies CASSPRTGANEQFF.

The chain recombines TRBV7-2 with TRBJ2-2; 9 nucleotides agree with TRBD1. Trimming removed 3 bases from V and 3 bases from J; junction bases left unmatched: 5. The CDR3 spans 16 residues. CDR1 SGHTA and CDR2 FQGNSA come from the germline V gene. CDR3 residues: CASSFTGGWDTGELFF. The CDR3 DNA follows: TGTGCCAGCAGCTTCACAGGGGGCTGGGACACCGGGGAGCTGTTTTTT.

This clone was observed a handful of times. This chain links TRBV9 with TRBJ2-5; possible D gene TRBD2, 6 bases. Germline-derived CDR1 and CDR2 are SGDLS and YYNGEE. Trimming took off 1 base at V and 2 bases at J, with 12 bases between the two ends. The CDR3 is made up of 15 amino acids. The CDR3 DNA sequence: TGTGCCAGCAGCGTACAGGCGGGGCCTCAAGAGACCCAGTACTTC. Amino acids: CASSVQAGPQETQYF.

This clone was counted between two and nine times. The gene calls are TRBV29-1 and TRBJ2-3, with 9 bases matching TRBD2. The germline gives CDR1 SQVTM, CDR2 ANQGSEA. The CDR3 length is 13 residues. The V gene end was trimmed by 7 bases and the J gene end by 13 bases; junction bases not matched to a gene: 15. For the CDR3, the DNA is TGCAGCGCACGGACTAGCGCCGATGTTAAGGAGTATTTT. Translating gives CSARTSADVKEYF.

The rearrangement joins TRBV7-8 to TRBJ1-2, with TRBD1 as a possible D gene (6 bases). The CDR3 spans 12 residues. Trimming shortened V by 2 bases and J by 8 bases, and 9 bases separated the two germline ends. The germline V gene has CDR1 SGHVS and CDR2 FQNEAQ. CDR3 loop: CASSLNRDGYTF. In DNA form, the CDR3 reads TGTGCCAGCAGCTTAAACAGGGACGGCTACACCTTC. The complete variable domain, with remaining parts taken from reference TRBV7-8 and TRBJ1-2, reads GAGVSQSPRYKVAKRGQDVALRCDPISGHVSLFWYQQALGQGPEFLTYFQNEAQLDKSGLPSDRFFAERPEGSVSTLKIQRTQQEDSAVYLCASSLNRDGYTFGSGTRLTVV.

The chain's CDR3 is CASSRESYNEQFF. DNA of the CDR3: TGTGCCAGCAGCCGGGAGTCCTACAATGAGCAGTTCTTC. The rearrangement uses TRBV6-4 and TRBJ2-1, with D possibly TRBD2 on 6 matching bases. The CDR3 runs to 13 residues. V gave up 6 bases and J gave up 1 base, with 7 bases separating them. Germline values: CDR1 MRHNA, CDR2 SNTAGT.

The V call is TRBV7-2, the J call TRBJ2-7; weak D call: TRBD2 (6 bases). This CDR3 is built from 14 residues. Germline values: CDR1 SGHTA, CDR2 FQGNSA. Trimming shortened V by 1 base and J by 2 bases, and 9 bases separated the two germline ends. The CDR3 nucleotides read TGTGCCAGCAGCTTAGACGGAGGGGCCTACGAGCAGTACTTC. The encoded protein is CASSLDGGAYEQYF.

The rearrangement uses TRBV30 and TRBJ1-2, with 7 bases lining up with TRBD1. CDR3 length: 13 residues. V gave up 0 bases and J gave up 8 bases; unmatched junction bases: 6. The germline CDR1 and CDR2 sequences are GTSNPN and SVGIG (reference sequence). Here the CDR3 reads CAWSVGGLRGYTF. The CDR3 DNA is TGTGCCTGGAGTGTAGGGGGCTTACGCGGCTACACCTTC.

The genes are TRBV2 and TRBJ1-2; 8 bases line up with TRBD1. The V gene's germline CDR1 is SNHLY and CDR2 FYNNEI. The V and J ends lost 4 bases and 9 bases, in that order; junction bases with no gene match: 7. The CDR3 sequence is 13 residues long. The CDR3 region is CASSGLQGASYTF. The CDR3 DNA reads TGTGCCAGCAGTGGGCTTCAGGGGGCCAGCTACACCTTC. Full variable domain (outside the CDR3, taken from reference TRBV2 and TRBJ1-2): EPEVTQTPSHQVTQMGQEVILRCVPISNHLYFYWYRQILGQKVEFLVSFYNNEISEKSEIFDDQFSVERPDGSNFTLKIRSTKLEDSAMYFCASSGLQGASYTFGSGTRLTVV.

This clone has a single count. The germline gene is not matched at one end of the junction; a read error may be the cause. The rearrangement links TRBV28 to TRBJ2-6; a weak D match, TRBD1 (5 bases). CDR3 size: 13 residues. Germline CDR1 MDHEN, CDR2 SYDVKM. The CDR3 DNA reads as TGTGCCCCCTTTCGTCGTGGGGCCAACGGCCTGACTTTC. As protein: CAPFRRGANGLTF.

The chain employs TRBV9 and TRBJ2-5; D may be TRBD1 (5 bases). The CDR3 contains 15 residues. Germline-derived CDR1 and CDR2 are SGDLS and YYNGEE. V gave up 3 bases and J gave up 2 bases, with 14 bases separating them. In DNA form, the CDR3 reads TGTGCCAGCAGCGGAATTGGTCAGGGACAAGAGACCCAGTACTTC. Residues: CASSGIGQGQETQYF.

CDR3 amino acids: CASSEARGGETDNEQFF. CDR3 coding DNA: TGTGCCAGCAGCGAGGCTAGGGGGGGAGAGACTGACAATGAGCAGTTCTTC. J is TRBJ2-1 and V is TRBV7-4; a possible D gene is TRBD2 (7 bases). Trimming left V 5 bases short and J 5 bases short, with 22 bases between. Per the germline V gene, CDR1 is SGHVT and CDR2 is SQSDAQ. The CDR3 sequence is 17 residues long.

The count of this clone is one. The CDR3 coding sequence is TGTGCCAGCAGTTTCTCAGGGCCAGAGACCACAGATACGCAGTATTTT. It codes for CASSFSGPETTDTQYF. The V call is TRBV27, the J call TRBJ2-3; perhaps TRBD1 as D (5 bases). V was pared by 3 bases and J by 2 bases, with 15 bases between. The CDR3 has 16 amino acids. Germline loops: CDR1 MNHEY, CDR2 SMNVEV (reference sequence).

In its sample, this clone was seen a few times. The chain carries TRBV5-1 and TRBJ2-5, with 9 nucleotides matching TRBD1. The length of the CDR3 is 17 residues. Trimming at V came to 4 bases and at J to 4 bases, leaving 14 bases not matched to a gene. CDR1 and CDR2 (germline): SGHRS, YFSETQ. This CDR3 is CASSRQPQGASRETQYF. CDR3 coding DNA: TGCGCCAGCAGCCGGCAGCCACAGGGGGCGAGTCGAGAGACCCAGTACTTC.